This T cell receptor (beta chain) is drawn from a study of vaccination and CD4 T cells after COVID-19. Whole-study context: Post-vaccine sampling followed dose two by a median roughly 70 days (range 14 to 241).

V lost 7 bases and J 0 bases, leaving 13 bases between the germline ends. This CDR3 spans 15 amino acids. CDR1 and CDR2 (germline): SNHLY, FYNNEI. Treatment here: approximately nine-day PBMC culture with coronavirus spike peptide pools or control peptides (ViraFEST assay). Positive tests by PCR, dated March to December 2020, predated US Alpha, Beta and Delta variants. Under 2.5 million PBMCs were grown per well alongside roughly 10 IU/ml IL-2 and about 9.3 ug/ml peptide pools. This clonotype appeared once. Its specificity is not known. The Oncomine TCR Beta short-read assay sequenced DNA from cultured CD4+ T cells. TCRdb recomputed calls from the PCR reads with MiXCR, one row per CDR3 protein. The sample holds approximately 15,000 distinct CDR3 sequences, about 28% seen once.

The sequencing sample was made of cultured CD4+ T cells from blood. This TCR was recovered from a human donor with COVID-19. V is TRBV2 and J is TRBJ1-5; a possible D gene is TRBD1 (5 bases). DNA of the CDR3: TGTGCCAGCACCGGAGGGGCGAATAGCAATCAGCCCCAGCATTTT. Residues: CASTGGANSNQPQHF. The full variable domain, rest sourced from reference TRBV2 and TRBJ1-5, is EPEVTQTPSHQVTQMGQEVILRCVPISNHLYFYWYRQILGQKVEFLVSFYNNEISEKSEIFDDQFSVERPDGSNFTLKIRSTKLEDSAMYFCASTGGANSNQPQHFGDGTRLSIL.